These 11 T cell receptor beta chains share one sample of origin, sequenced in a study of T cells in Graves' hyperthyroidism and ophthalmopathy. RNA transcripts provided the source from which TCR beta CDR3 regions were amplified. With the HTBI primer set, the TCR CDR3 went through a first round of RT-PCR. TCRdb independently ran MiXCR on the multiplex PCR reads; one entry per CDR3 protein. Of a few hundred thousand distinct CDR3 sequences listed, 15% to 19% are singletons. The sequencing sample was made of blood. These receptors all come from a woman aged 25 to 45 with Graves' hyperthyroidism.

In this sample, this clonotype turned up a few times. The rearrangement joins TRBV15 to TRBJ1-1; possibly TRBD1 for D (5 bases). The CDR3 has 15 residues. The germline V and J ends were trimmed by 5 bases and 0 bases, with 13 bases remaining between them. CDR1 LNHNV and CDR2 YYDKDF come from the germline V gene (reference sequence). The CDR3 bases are TGTGCCACCAGCCCACTGACAGATTTGAACACTGAAGCTTTCTTT. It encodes CATSPLTDLNTEAFF.

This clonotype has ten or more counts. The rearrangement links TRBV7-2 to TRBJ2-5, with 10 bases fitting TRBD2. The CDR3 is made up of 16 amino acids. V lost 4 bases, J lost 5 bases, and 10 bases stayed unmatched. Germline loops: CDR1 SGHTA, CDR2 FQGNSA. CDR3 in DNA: TGTGCCAGCAGCTCGGGGGGGACTAGCGTAGGGGAGACCCAGTACTTC. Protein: CASSSGGTSVGETQYF.

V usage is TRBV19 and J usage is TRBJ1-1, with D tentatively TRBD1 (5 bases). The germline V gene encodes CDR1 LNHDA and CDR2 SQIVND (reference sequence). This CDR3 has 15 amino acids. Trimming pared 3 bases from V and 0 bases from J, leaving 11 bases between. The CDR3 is CASSISLRVNTEAFF. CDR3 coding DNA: TGTGCCAGTAGTATCTCCCTCAGGGTGAACACTGAAGCTTTCTTT.

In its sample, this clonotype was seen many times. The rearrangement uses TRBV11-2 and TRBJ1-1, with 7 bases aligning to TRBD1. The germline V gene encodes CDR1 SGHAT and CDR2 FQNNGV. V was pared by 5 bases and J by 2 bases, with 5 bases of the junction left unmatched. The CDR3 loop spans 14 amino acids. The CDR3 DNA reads TGTGCCAGCAGCGGACAGGTTACAAACACTGAAGCTTTCTTT. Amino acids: CASSGQVTNTEAFF.

CDR3 amino acids: CASSPTRESSRNSPLHF. Here the CDR3 DNA reads TGTGCCAGCAGTCCGACGCGGGAGTCCTCTCGGAATTCACCCCTCCACTTT. This chain uses TRBV7-2 with TRBJ1-6, with unresolved D. Germline lookup yields CDR1 SGHTA and CDR2 FQGNSA. V lost 6 bases and J lost 7, with 22 bases in between. The CDR3 runs to 17 residues.

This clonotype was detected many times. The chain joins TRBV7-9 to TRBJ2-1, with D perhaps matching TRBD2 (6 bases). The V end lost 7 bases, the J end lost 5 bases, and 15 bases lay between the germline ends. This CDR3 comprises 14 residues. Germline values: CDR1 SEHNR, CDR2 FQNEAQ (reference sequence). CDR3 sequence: CASTKRAPNNEQFF. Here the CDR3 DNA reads TGTGCCAGCACCAAGCGGGCCCCTAACAATGAGCAGTTCTTC. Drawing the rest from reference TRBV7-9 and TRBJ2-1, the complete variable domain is DTGVSQNPRHKITKRGQNVTFRCDPISEHNRLYWYRQTLGQGPEFLTYFQNEAQLEKSRLLSDRFSAERPKGSFSTLEIQRTEQGDSAMYLCASTKRAPNNEQFFGPGTRLTVL.

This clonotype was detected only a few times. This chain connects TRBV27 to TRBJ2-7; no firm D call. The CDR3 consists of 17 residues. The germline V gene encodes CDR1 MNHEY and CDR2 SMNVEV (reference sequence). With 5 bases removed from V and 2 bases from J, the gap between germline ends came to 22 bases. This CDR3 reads CASSGARRAGDTYEQYF. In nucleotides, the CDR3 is TGTGCCAGCAGTGGAGCCCGAAGGGCAGGAGACACCTACGAGCAGTACTTC.

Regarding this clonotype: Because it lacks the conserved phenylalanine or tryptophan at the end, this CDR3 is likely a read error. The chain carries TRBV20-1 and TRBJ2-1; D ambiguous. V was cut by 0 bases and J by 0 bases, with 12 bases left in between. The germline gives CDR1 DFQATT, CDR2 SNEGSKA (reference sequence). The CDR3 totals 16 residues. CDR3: CSARDLAHFSYNEQFL. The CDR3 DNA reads TGCAGTGCTAGAGATTTAGCTCACTTCTCCTACAATGAGCAGTTCCTC.

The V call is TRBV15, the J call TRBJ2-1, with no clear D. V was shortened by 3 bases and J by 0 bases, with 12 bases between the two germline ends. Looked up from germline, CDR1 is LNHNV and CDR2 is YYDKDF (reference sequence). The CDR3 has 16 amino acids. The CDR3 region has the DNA TGTGCCACCAGCAGCCAAGATTTTAGCTCCTACAATGAGCAGTTCTTC. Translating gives CATSSQDFSSYNEQFF.

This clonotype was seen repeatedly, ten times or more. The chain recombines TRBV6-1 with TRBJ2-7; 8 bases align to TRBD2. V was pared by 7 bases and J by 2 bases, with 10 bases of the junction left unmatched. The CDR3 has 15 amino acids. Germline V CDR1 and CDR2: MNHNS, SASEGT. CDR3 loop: CASNKRGLGPYEQYF. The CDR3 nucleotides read TGTGCCAGCAACAAACGGGGACTAGGGCCCTACGAGCAGTACTTC.

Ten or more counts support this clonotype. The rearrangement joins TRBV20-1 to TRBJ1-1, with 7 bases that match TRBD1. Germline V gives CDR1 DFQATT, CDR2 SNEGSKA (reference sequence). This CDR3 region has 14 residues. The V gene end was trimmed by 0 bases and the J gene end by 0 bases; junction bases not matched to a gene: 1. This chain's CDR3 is CSARDGTVNTEAFF. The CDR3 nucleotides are TGCAGTGCTAGAGATGGGACAGTGAACACTGAAGCTTTCTTT.